This T cell receptor beta chain was profiled in a study of blood T cell repertoires in COVID-19. In the study overall: T cells, B-cell-depleted T cells, or PBMCs provided the cDNA or gDNA that served as material.

Seattle participants joined during active infection and were tracked over time. Original methodology: Cell counts per sample came from amplifying reference gene primers. The method was immunoSEQ multiplex PCR; TCRdb's version includes in-frame clones alone and lacks a portion of them. The V and J calls and clone size are taken from that table; D and trimming were inferred from the DNA. The sample lists fewer than 600,000 clones; about 88% were seen once. Sequencing was done on a sample of peripheral blood. This TCR was sampled from a man between 18 and 35 years old with COVID-19, enrolled during active disease.

The CDR3 region is CASSLDRDPPGELFF. In nucleotides, the CDR3 is TGTGCCAGCAGCCTCGACAGGGACCCACCCGGGGAGCTGTTTTTT. V gene TRBV3-1 (or the pseudogene TRBV3-2) combines with J gene TRBJ2-2; 7 nucleotides agree with TRBD1. The germline gives CDR1 LGHDT, CDR2 YNNKEL (reference sequence). This CDR3 contains 15 residues. The J segment lost 6 bases and the V segment lost 4 bases, leaving 8 bases of the junction unmatched.